The 24 T cell receptor beta chains below were found in one sample sequenced in a study of T-cell reconstitution after alpha-beta-depleted transplantation in children. Construction of the TCRbeta library involved unique molecular identifiers. TCRdb re-called the PCR reads through MiXCR, storing one row per CDR3 protein. Among 400,000 to 500,000 distinct CDR3 sequences, approximately 11% were seen once, and the ten largest hold about 5%. Material: PBMCs from the stem cell graft donor, obtained from the stem cell graft. The receptors here all came from a human donor who donated a stem cell graft to a child with acute myeloid leukemia.

This clonotype was counted at least ten times. The chain recombines TRBV9 with TRBJ2-5; D remains ambiguous. The V end was cut by 3 bases, the J end by 1 base, with 7 bases between. Germline CDR1 is SGDLS and CDR2 is YYNGEE. The CDR3 extends over 13 amino acids. This CDR3 reads CASSAPSQETQYF. DNA for the CDR3: TGTGCCAGCAGCGCACCATCCCAAGAGACCCAGTACTTC.

The V and J genes are TRBV9 and TRBJ1-6, with a tentative D call TRBD1 (5 bases). The CDR3 extends over 13 amino acids. Trimming took off 4 bases at V and 13 bases at J, with 15 bases between the two ends. From germline, CDR1 is SGDLS and CDR2 YYNGEE. CDR3 nucleotide sequence: TGTGCCAGCAGCTCCCAAGACAGTTCCCCCCTCCACTTT. It specifies CASSSQDSSPLHF. The variable domain in full, with the rest retrieved from reference TRBV9 and TRBJ1-6, is DSGVTQTPKHLITATGQRVTLRCSPRSGDLSVYWYQQSLDQGLQFLIQYYNGEERAKGNILERFSAQQFPDLHSELNLSSLELGDSALYFCASSSQDSSPLHFGNGTRLTVT.

This clonotype was seen a handful of times. V and J are TRBV6-5 and TRBJ1-1; possibly TRBD1 for D (5 bases). CDR1 and CDR2 from the germline V gene are MNHEY and SVGAGI. The CDR3 sequence is 14 residues long. Trimming pared 4 bases from V and 2 bases from J, leaving 11 bases between. The CDR3 region is CASSSQGSNTEAFF. CDR3 sequence (DNA): TGTGCCAGCAGTTCCCAGGGAAGTAACACTGAAGCTTTCTTT.

This clonotype appeared a few times. The V call is TRBV6-1, the J call TRBJ2-6; D might be TRBD1 (5 bases). Trimming took 5 bases from V and 3 from J, leaving 11 bases between them. This CDR3 is 15 amino acids long. Germline V lookup: CDR1 MNHNS, CDR2 SASEGT. CDR3 bases: TGTGCCAGCAGTCCCGGTAGGGGTGGGGCCAACGTCCTGACTTTC. Translated, it gives CASSPGRGGANVLTF.

This clonotype was seen only a few times. This rearrangement joins TRBV2 to TRBJ2-3; maybe TRBD1 (6 bases). CDR1 and CDR2 from the germline V gene are SNHLY and FYNNEI. V was pared by 10 bases and J by 0 bases, with 14 bases between. The CDR3 has 14 residues. CDR3 coding DNA: TGTGCCACCCAACAGGGCGGGAGCACAGATACGCAGTATTTT. As protein: CATQQGGSTDTQYF.

This rearrangement joins TRBV9 to TRBJ2-6; D is uncertain. CDR1 SGDLS and CDR2 YYNGEE come from the germline V gene. V was shortened by 0 bases and J by 3 bases, with 4 bases between the two germline ends. This CDR3 contains 14 residues. The CDR3 loop is CASSVGGGANVLTF. The CDR3 region has the DNA TGTGCCAGCAGCGTAGGGGGTGGGGCCAACGTCCTGACTTTC. Looking up the rest from reference TRBV9 and TRBJ2-6 gives the full variable domain: DSGVTQTPKHLITATGQRVTLRCSPRSGDLSVYWYQQSLDQGLQFLIQYYNGEERAKGNILERFSAQQFPDLHSELNLSSLELGDSALYFCASSVGGGANVLTFGAGSRLTVL.

V is TRBV20-1 and J is TRBJ2-5; 9 bases map to TRBD1. V lost 6 bases and J lost 2; bases outside the gene matches: 10. The CDR3 is 15 residues long. CDR1 and CDR2 (germline): DFQATT, SNEGSKA (reference sequence). The CDR3 spells CSAVPGQGYQETQYF. DNA of the CDR3: TGCAGTGCCGTACCGGGACAGGGATATCAAGAGACCCAGTACTTC.

This clonotype was recorded a few times. The chain is built from TRBV27 and TRBJ1-1; 10 bases are shared with TRBD1. V dropped 2 bases and J dropped 5; count of bases not matched to a gene: 8. The CDR3 runs to 16 residues. Germline CDR1 reads MNHEY; CDR2 reads SMNVEV (reference sequence). CDR3 sequence (DNA): TGTGCCAGCAGTTTAGGTGCACGGGACAGGGGAACTGAAGCTTTCTTT. It specifies CASSLGARDRGTEAFF.

This chain connects TRBV20-1 to TRBJ1-1; D is unclear. Germline lookup yields CDR1 DFQATT and CDR2 SNEGSKA (reference sequence). CDR3 length: 14 amino acids. V was cut by 0 bases and J by 3 bases, with 11 bases left in between. For the CDR3, the DNA is TGCAGTGCTAGAGATCGTGCAGGCTACACTGAAGCTTTCTTT. It is translated as CSARDRAGYTEAFF.

The sample holds a few counts of this clonotype. CDR3 in DNA: TGCAGCGCAAGTATGACAGGGCTCAATGAGCAGTTCTTC. Translation: CSASMTGLNEQFF. V and J are TRBV29-1 and TRBJ2-1; TRBD1 agrees at 7 bases. V shed 7 bases, J shed 6 bases, and the junction held 9 bases outside the gene matches. The CDR3 totals 13 residues. Germline V CDR1 and CDR2: SQVTM, ANQGSEA.

This clonotype has ten or more counts. This chain joins TRBV5-1 and TRBJ1-1; 9 bases line up with TRBD1. J gave up 5 bases and V 4 bases, and 6 bases lay outside the gene matches. CDR1 and CDR2 (germline): SGHRS, YFSETQ. CDR3 length: 14 amino acids. The chain's CDR3 is CASSGQGTGTEAFF. DNA of the CDR3: TGCGCCAGCAGCGGACAGGGGACGGGTACTGAAGCTTTCTTT.

V usage is TRBV3-1 and J usage is TRBJ2-5; D is unresolved. Trimming pared 0 bases from V and 10 bases from J, leaving 18 bases between. This CDR3 comprises 15 residues. Germline-derived CDR1 and CDR2 are LGHDT and YNNKEL (reference sequence). The CDR3 coding sequence is TGTGCCAGCAGCCAAGATCACGACTTGGAAAGGCACCAGTACTTC. Its protein product is CASSQDHDLERHQYF.

The chain joins TRBV25-1 to TRBJ1-2; possible D gene TRBD1, 5 bases. Germline V CDR1 and CDR2: MGHDK, SYGVNS. V lost 0 bases and J 8 bases, leaving 7 bases between the germline ends. The CDR3 contains 12 residues. The CDR3 reads CASSEYREGYTF. CDR3 sequence (DNA): TGTGCCAGCAGTGAATACAGGGAAGGCTACACCTTC.

The chain carries TRBV20-1 and TRBJ2-2; maybe TRBD1 (6 bases). This CDR3 is built from 15 residues. Germline CDR1 is DFQATT and CDR2 is SNEGSKA (reference sequence). V lost 3 bases and J lost 4, with 15 bases in between. The CDR3 protein is CSARPQGTITGELFF. DNA of the CDR3: TGCAGTGCTAGGCCTCAGGGGACAATCACCGGGGAGCTGTTTTTT.

This clonotype has a count of ten or more. The rearrangement links TRBV29-1 to TRBJ2-7, with a weak D call TRBD1 (5 bases). The CDR3 has 12 amino acids. V lost 3 bases to trimming and J lost 0 bases, with 6 bases between them. CDR1 is SQVTM and CDR2 is ANQGSEA in the germline V gene. The CDR3 loop is CSVDTGSYEQYF. In DNA form, the CDR3 reads TGCAGCGTTGATACAGGCTCCTACGAGCAGTACTTC.

This clonotype has more than one count but fewer than ten. V gene TRBV21-1 combines with J gene TRBJ2-2; TRBD1, the table's D call, was not compared with the DNA. TRBV21-1 is labeled a pseudogene. This CDR3 has 13 residues. CDR3: CASTGGRAGELFF. As DNA, the CDR3 is TGTGCCAGTACAGGGGGCCGTGCCGGGGAGCTGTTTTTT.

This clonotype showed up just a few times. The rearrangement joins TRBV29-1 to TRBJ1-2; D is possibly TRBD1 (6 bases). The CDR3 covers 12 residues. V shed 6 bases and J shed 8 bases, with 16 bases lying between them. The germline V gene has CDR1 SQVTM and CDR2 ANQGSEA. The CDR3 protein is CSVSTQGTGYTF. CDR3 coding DNA: TGCAGCGTGTCGACACAGGGAACGGGCTACACCTTC.

In DNA form, the CDR3 reads TGCGCCAGCACTTTATCGACGGGCTATGGCTACACCTTC. It translates to CASTLSTGYGYTF. This sequence joins TRBV5-1 and TRBJ1-2; D uncertain. The CDR3 length is 13 residues. In germline, CDR1 is SGHRS, CDR2 YFSETQ. Trimming left V 6 bases short and J 4 bases short, with 13 bases between.

The chain uses TRBV19 and TRBJ2-3, with D perhaps being TRBD1 or TRBD2 (5 bases each). Germline CDR1 LNHDA, CDR2 SQIVND (reference sequence). There are 15 residues in the CDR3. Trimming shortened V by 3 bases and J by 11 bases, and 21 bases separated the two germline ends. The CDR3 here is CASSIQSPGPPLQYF. The CDR3 nucleotides are TGTGCCAGTAGTATCCAATCGCCGGGACCTCCCTTGCAGTATTTT.

This clonotype has more than one count but fewer than ten. The V and J genes are TRBV3-1 and TRBJ2-3; tentatively, D is TRBD2 (6 bases). Germline V CDR1 and CDR2: LGHDT, YNNKEL (reference sequence). V was pared by 0 bases and J by 5 bases, with 15 bases between. This CDR3 comprises 16 residues. CDR3 sequence (DNA): TGTGCCAGCAGCCAAGAGAAAGCGGGTGAGGTAGATACGCAGTATTTT. It translates to CASSQEKAGEVDTQYF.

This chain connects TRBV10-2 to TRBJ2-5; 10 bases line up with TRBD2. This CDR3 contains 17 residues. The germline gives CDR1 WSHSY, CDR2 SAAADI. Germline trimming cut 0 bases from V and 3 bases from J; bases unmatched to any gene: 7. CDR3 in amino acids: CASSESSSGSPEETQYF. The CDR3 nucleotides are TGCGCCAGCAGTGAGTCGTCTAGCGGGAGCCCTGAAGAGACCCAGTACTTC.

The CDR3 loop is CASSDPQFPDTQYF. The CDR3 DNA is TGTGCCAGCAGTGACCCCCAGTTCCCAGATACGCAGTATTTT. The genes are TRBV2 and TRBJ2-3; no reliable D call. Germline V gives CDR1 SNHLY, CDR2 FYNNEI. V lost 3 bases and J 4 bases, leaving 11 bases between the germline ends. This CDR3 has 14 amino acids.

This clonotype was counted at least ten times. The DNA of the CDR3 is TGCAGTGCTAGAGACCCAGGGGGTTCCAAAAACATTCAGTACTTC. Translating gives CSARDPGGSKNIQYF. The chain couples TRBV20-1 to TRBJ2-4, with 7 bases lining up with TRBD1. This CDR3 spans 15 amino acids. Trimming cost V 0 bases and J 2 bases; bases outside gene matches: 4. Germline loops: CDR1 DFQATT, CDR2 SNEGSKA (reference sequence).

This clonotype has just a few counts. This chain joins TRBV25-1 and TRBJ1-6; 9 bases align to TRBD1. The CDR3 covers 16 residues. V shed 3 bases, J shed 4 bases, and the junction held 4 bases outside the gene matches. Germline V lookup: CDR1 MGHDK, CDR2 SYGVNS. CDR3 loop: CASSEHRGLYNSPLHF. Here the CDR3 DNA reads TGTGCCAGCAGTGAGCACAGGGGGCTGTATAATTCACCCCTCCACTTT.